The 26 T cell receptor beta chains reported below all come from one sample, sequenced in a study of cytomegalovirus exposure and HLA in healthy donors. Both 60 Vbeta primers and 13 Jbeta primers went into the PCR. Some clones are missing from TCRdb's copy, which holds only in-frame ones; the method was immunoSEQ multiplex PCR. The sample yields 200,000 to 250,000 clones, around 81% seen once. Sequencing input: PBMCs. These receptors all stem from a woman in her sixties in good health and CMV-seropositive.

The rearrangement uses TRBV4-2 and TRBJ1-2; no definite D call. Per germline, CDR1 LGHNA and CDR2 YNFKEQ. The CDR3 loop spans 13 amino acids. The V end was cut by 0 bases, the J end by 5 bases, with 7 bases between. The CDR3 DNA sequence: TGTGCCAGCAGCCAAGAGTCCGGGTATGGCTACACCTTC. Encoded protein: CASSQESGYGYTF.

This clone was seen once. The gene calls are TRBV28 and TRBJ1-1; D is perhaps TRBD1 (5 bases). V shed 7 bases and J shed 5 bases, with 20 bases lying between them. The germline CDR1 and CDR2 sequences are MDHEN and SYDVKM. This CDR3 is built from 15 residues. CDR3 residues: CASTFSRKGTTEAFF. CDR3 bases: TGTGCCAGCACCTTTAGCAGAAAGGGGACTACTGAAGCTTTCTTT.

The genes are TRBV19 and TRBJ2-1; TRBD1 matches at 8 bases. CDR1 LNHDA and CDR2 SQIVND come from the germline V gene (reference sequence). Losses at the gene ends were 7 bases for V and 5 bases for J; bases not matched to a gene: 4. The CDR3 spans 13 residues. DNA of the CDR3: TGTGCCAGTACACAGGGGGGCCACAATGAGCAGTTCTTC. Amino acids: CASTQGGHNEQFF.

The V call is TRBV6-1, the J call TRBJ2-2; 7 nucleotides line up with TRBD1. Germline CDR1 is MNHNS and CDR2 is SASEGT. The CDR3 length is 14 residues. The junction had 5 bases not matched to a gene; V was cut back by 6 bases and J by 4 bases. The CDR3 spells CASRAGGVTGELFF. CDR3 coding DNA: TGTGCCAGCAGGGCAGGGGGAGTCACCGGGGAGCTGTTTTTT.

The chain links TRBV7-2 to TRBJ2-1; no firm D call. Trimming took off 4 bases at V and 5 bases at J, with 15 bases between the two ends. The V gene's germline CDR1 is SGHTA and CDR2 FQGNSA. There are 15 residues in the CDR3. The CDR3, as DNA: TGTGCCAGCAGCTCCCGCCGACATCCTAACAATGAGCAGTTCTTC. It yields the protein CASSSRRHPNNEQFF.

The gene calls are TRBV30 and TRBJ2-3; D may be TRBD2 (6 bases). Germline V gives CDR1 GTSNPN, CDR2 SVGIG (reference sequence). This CDR3 is built from 17 residues. The germline V and J ends were trimmed by 0 bases and 2 bases, with 18 bases remaining between them. The CDR3 is CAWSVSRDLLLTDTQYF. The CDR3 DNA reads as TGTGCCTGGAGTGTTTCGCGGGACCTACTACTCACAGATACGCAGTATTTT.

The V call is TRBV19, the J call TRBJ1-2, with 7 bases lining up with TRBD1. This CDR3 region has 13 residues. V lost 5 bases to trimming and J lost 10 bases; unmatched junction nucleotides: 10. In germline, CDR1 is LNHDA, CDR2 SQIVND (reference sequence). Here the CDR3 reads CASSPPGQRDYTF. In nucleotides, the CDR3 is TGTGCCAGTAGTCCTCCGGGACAGCGTGACTACACCTTC.

In its sample, this clone was seen once. V and J are TRBV2 and TRBJ1-1, with a tentative D call TRBD1 (6 bases). The CDR3 consists of 13 residues. Trimming shortened V by 8 bases and J by 0 bases, and 10 bases separated the two germline ends. Germline assignment: CDR1 SNHLY and CDR2 FYNNEI. The CDR3 bases are TGTGCCAGCGGGAGGGGGGTGAACACTGAAGCTTTCTTT. Translating gives CASGRGVNTEAFF.

The chain has TRBV5-1 and TRBJ2-7; TRBD2 agrees at 10 bases. The trim removed 4 bases at V and 4 bases at J, leaving 2 bases unmatched. Germline loops: CDR1 SGHRS, CDR2 YFSETQ. This CDR3 spans 13 amino acids. The CDR3 protein is CASSGTSVYEQYF. The CDR3 DNA sequence: TGCGCCAGCAGCGGGACTAGCGTTTACGAGCAGTACTTC.

This clone was counted a few times. The V call is TRBV13, the J call TRBJ1-3, with D possibly TRBD1 on 6 matching bases. This CDR3 has 24 residues. Germline V gene data show CDR1 as PRHDT and CDR2 as FYEKMQ (reference sequence). V dropped 4 bases and J dropped 0 bases, with 37 bases sitting between them. CDR3: CASSSAPGNFRTVYARSSGNTIYF. DNA of the CDR3: TGTGCCAGCAGCTCAGCCCCGGGAAATTTTAGGACAGTTTACGCAAGGAGCTCTGGAAACACCATATATTTT.

The chain employs TRBV5-4 and TRBJ2-7, with D tentatively TRBD2 (5 bases). Trimming removed 2 bases from V and 2 bases from J, with 8 bases in between. The CDR3 spans 13 residues. Germline CDR1 SGHNT, CDR2 YYREEE (reference sequence). CDR3 bases: TGTGCCAGCAGCTTACCGGGGACCTACGAGCAGTACTTC. This codes for CASSLPGTYEQYF.

The genes are TRBV5-1 and TRBJ1-2; D call uncertain. The CDR3 covers 13 residues. CDR1 and CDR2 (germline): SGHRS, YFSETQ. Trimming stripped 5 bases from V and 1 base from J, with 9 bases between. The CDR3 loop reads CASREVVNYGYTF. The CDR3 DNA sequence: TGCGCCAGCAGGGAGGTGGTTAACTATGGCTACACCTTC.

The chain joins TRBV7-3 to TRBJ2-1; 7 bases match TRBD2. CDR3 length: 15 residues. Trimming cost V 3 bases and J 1 base; bases outside gene matches: 3. The V gene's germline CDR1 is SGHTA and CDR2 FQGTGA. CDR3 nucleotide sequence: TGTGCCAGCAGCTTTGGGACTACTTCCTACAATGAGCAGTTCTTC. Amino acids: CASSFGTTSYNEQFF. Supplemented by reference TRBV7-3 and TRBJ2-1, the full variable domain reads GAGVSQTPSNKVTEKGKYVELRCDPISGHTALYWYRQSLGQGPEFLIYFQGTGAADDSGLPNDRFFAVRPEGSVSTLKIQRTERGDSAVYLCASSFGTTSYNEQFFGPGTRLTVL.

J is TRBJ2-2 and V is TRBV7-9; possible D gene TRBD2, 6 bases. Germline V gives CDR1 SEHNR, CDR2 FQNEAQ (reference sequence). Trimming stripped 5 bases from V and 4 bases from J, with 17 bases between. CDR3 length: 16 residues. The CDR3 reads CASSPTPMTSTGELFF. CDR3 DNA: TGTGCCAGCAGCCCGACCCCTATGACTAGCACCGGGGAGCTGTTTTTT. Complete variable domain (other parts from reference TRBV7-9 and TRBJ2-2): DTGVSQNPRHKITKRGQNVTFRCDPISEHNRLYWYRQTLGQGPEFLTYFQNEAQLEKSRLLSDRFSAERPKGSFSTLEIQRTEQGDSAMYLCASSPTPMTSTGELFFGEGSRLTVL.

The chain uses TRBV19 and TRBJ2-7; possibly TRBD2 for D (6 bases). With 4 bases removed from V and 1 base from J, the gap between germline ends came to 14 bases. The CDR3 totals 15 residues. Per germline, CDR1 LNHDA and CDR2 SQIVND (reference sequence). CDR3: CASSRMGTESYEQYF. The CDR3 DNA reads as TGTGCCAGTAGTAGAATGGGGACTGAGTCCTACGAGCAGTACTTC. Supplemented by reference TRBV19 and TRBJ2-7, the full variable domain reads DGGITQSPKYLFRKEGQNVTLSCEQNLNHDAMYWYRQDPGQGLRLIYYSQIVNDFQKGDIAEGYSVSREKKESFPLTVTSAQKNPTAFYLCASSRMGTESYEQYFGPGTRLTVT.

This clone was found a few times. The same CDR3 can be traced to other DNA sequences in this sample. The J gene is TRBJ2-5, the V gene TRBV5-1; D ambiguous. This CDR3 has 14 amino acids. CDR1 and CDR2 from the germline V gene are SGHRS and YFSETQ. Trimming cost V 0 bases and J 1 base, with 7 bases left between them. The CDR3 sequence is CASSLAQVQETQYF. In DNA, the CDR3 is TGCGCCAGCAGCTTGGCCCAGGTCCAAGAGACCCAGTACTTC.

The chain carries TRBV19 and TRBJ1-2, with 8 bases that match TRBD1. V was clipped by 10 bases and J by 8 bases; unmatched bases: 12. The CDR3 runs to 13 residues. Germline V gene sequence: CDR1 LNHDA, CDR2 SQIVND (reference sequence). CDR3 DNA: TGTGCCACTCAGGGGGCCCCTAGAGGCGGCTACACCTTC. It specifies CATQGAPRGGYTF. Based on the CDR3 plus reference TRBV19 and TRBJ1-2, the full variable domain is DGGITQSPKYLFRKEGQNVTLSCEQNLNHDAMYWYRQDPGQGLRLIYYSQIVNDFQKGDIAEGYSVSREKKESFPLTVTSAQKNPTAFYLCATQGAPRGGYTFGSGTRLTVV.

V and J are TRBV7-2 and TRBJ2-2; D is uncertain. The CDR3 is made up of 13 amino acids. The V gene's germline CDR1 is SGHTA and CDR2 FQGNSA. The V and J ends lost 5 bases and 2 bases respectively, with 6 bases between them. The CDR3 reads CASSPLNTGELFF. CDR3 DNA sequence: TGTGCCAGCAGCCCACTTAACACCGGGGAGCTGTTTTTT.

V usage is TRBV5-4 and J usage is TRBJ2-7; tentative D call: TRBD2 (6 bases). V lost 5 bases and J 1 base, leaving 13 bases between the germline ends. Germline CDR1 is SGHNT and CDR2 is YYREEE (reference sequence). The CDR3 loop spans 14 amino acids. The CDR3 DNA reads TGTGCCAGCAGACCCGGGACTCGATCCTACGAGCAGTACTTC. Translation: CASRPGTRSYEQYF.

In regard to this clone: Mismatch with germline at one junction end may stem from a read error. The rearrangement links TRBV4-1 to TRBJ2-1; 11 bases fit TRBD2. This CDR3 contains 16 residues. CDR1 and CDR2 (germline): MGHRA, YSYEKL. CDR3 sequence (DNA): TGCGCCAGCAGGCGGACTAGCGGGCCTACCTACAATCAGCAGTTCTTC. It translates to CASRRTSGPTYNQQFF.

V and J are TRBV11-2 and TRBJ1-5; no reliable D call. V gave up 5 bases and J gave up 2 bases, with 16 bases separating them. Looked up from germline, CDR1 is SGHAT and CDR2 is FQNNGV. The length of the CDR3 is 16 residues. The CDR3 coding sequence is TGTGCCAGCAGCCAAGGACGGGGTGTGCGCAATCAGCCCCAGCATTTT. This encodes CASSQGRGVRNQPQHF. Supplemented by reference TRBV11-2 and TRBJ1-5, the full variable domain reads EAGVAQSPRYKIIEKRQSVAFWCNPISGHATLYWYQQILGQGPKLLIQFQNNGVVDDSQLPKDRFSAERLKGVDSTLKIQPAKLEDSAVYLCASSQGRGVRNQPQHFGDGTRLSIL.

The genes are TRBV5-4 and TRBJ2-4, with 7 bases identical to TRBD1. Germline V gene sequence: CDR1 SGHNT, CDR2 YYREEE (reference sequence). The CDR3 is 17 amino acids. The ends lost 3 bases at V and 0 bases at J; junction bases unmatched: 9. CDR3 region: CASSYSGQPLAKNIQYF. DNA of the CDR3: TGTGCCAGCAGCTACTCGGGACAGCCTCTAGCCAAAAACATTCAGTACTTC.

The V and J genes are TRBV7-2 and TRBJ1-5; weak D call: TRBD1 (6 bases). There are 15 residues in the CDR3. Trimming took off 1 base at V and 2 bases at J, with 9 bases between the two ends. Germline assignment: CDR1 SGHTA and CDR2 FQGNSA. In nucleotides, the CDR3 is TGTGCCAGCAGCTTAGTGTACAGGGGCAATCAGCCCCAGCATTTT. Amino acids: CASSLVYRGNQPQHF.

This chain uses TRBV16 with TRBJ2-1; D is possibly TRBD2 (5 bases). The V end lost 0 bases, the J end lost 9 bases, and 18 bases lay between the germline ends. Germline V gives CDR1 KGHSY, CDR2 FQNENV. The CDR3 length is 16 residues. The CDR3 protein is CASSQSLSPSWGEQFF. In DNA form, the CDR3 reads TGTGCCAGCAGCCAATCTTTATCGCCTAGCTGGGGTGAGCAGTTCTTC. The full variable domain, rest sourced from reference TRBV16 and TRBJ2-1, is GEEVAQTPKHLVRGEGQKAKLYCAPIKGHSYVFWYQQVLKNEFKFLISFQNENVFDETGMPKERFSAKCLPNSPCSLEIQATKLEDSAVYFCASSQSLSPSWGEQFFGPGTRLTVL.

This clone was recorded a few times. The rearrangement uses TRBV6-1 and TRBJ1-3, with D perhaps TRBD1 (6 bases). With 7 bases removed from V and 3 bases from J, the gap between germline ends came to 16 bases. Germline V gene data show CDR1 as MNHNS and CDR2 as SASEGT. The CDR3 runs 15 residues. The chain's CDR3 is CASIPWTVNGNTIYF. CDR3 nucleotide sequence: TGTGCCAGCATACCCTGGACAGTCAATGGAAACACCATATATTTT.

The chain links TRBV11-2 to TRBJ2-7; 9 positions match TRBD2. Losses at the gene ends were 2 bases for V and 3 bases for J; bases not matched to a gene: 5. Germline assignment: CDR1 SGHAT and CDR2 FQNNGV. The CDR3 is 15 amino acids. CDR3 sequence (DNA): TGTGCCAGCAGCTTATTGCGGGAGGGAAACTACGAGCAGTACTTC. This sequence encodes CASSLLREGNYEQYF.